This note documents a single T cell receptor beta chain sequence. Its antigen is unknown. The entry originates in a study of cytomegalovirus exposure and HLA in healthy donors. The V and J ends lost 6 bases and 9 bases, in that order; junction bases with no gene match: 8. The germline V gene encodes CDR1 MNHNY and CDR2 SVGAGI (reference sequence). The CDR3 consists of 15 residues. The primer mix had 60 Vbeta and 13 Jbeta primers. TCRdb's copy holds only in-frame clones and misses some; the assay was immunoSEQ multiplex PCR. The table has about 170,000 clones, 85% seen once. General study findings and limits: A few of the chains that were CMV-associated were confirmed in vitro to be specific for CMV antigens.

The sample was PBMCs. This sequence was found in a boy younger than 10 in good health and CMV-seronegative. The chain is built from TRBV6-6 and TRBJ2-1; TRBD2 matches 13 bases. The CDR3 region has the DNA TGTGCCAGCAGAGACGGACTAGCGGGGGCCCCTGAGCAGTTCTTC. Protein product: CASRDGLAGAPEQFF.